The text below deals with one T cell receptor beta chain. This sample was included in a study of technical replicates of blood from a few donors. Using immunoSEQ multiplex PCR, the repertoire was profiled, and TCRdb retains in-frame clones only, with some absent. Of 70,000 to 85,000 clones listed, roughly 95% are singletons. The CDR3 contains 14 residues. Trimming removed 8 bases from V and 2 bases from J; junction bases left unmatched: 9. The germline V gene encodes CDR1 MNHNS and CDR2 SASEGT. Material for sequencing was T cells isolated from PBMCs. The chain joins TRBV6-1 to TRBJ2-7, with 7 bases identical to TRBD2. The TCR sequence derives from a human donor in good health. Written as DNA, the CDR3 is TGTGCCAGCCTTACCATGGCGGGAGCCTACGAGCAGTACTTC. As protein: CASLTMAGAYEQYF.